Below, 27 T cell receptor beta chains from the same sample are listed, as sequenced in a study of blood T cell repertoires in COVID-19. Profiling relied on immunoSEQ multiplex PCR, and the TCRdb table lists in-frame clones only, not all of them. Altogether about 100,000 clones are present, approximately 79% being singletons, with the ten largest covering around 18%. Sequenced: peripheral blood. The receptors come from a woman of 80 years or more with active or convalescent COVID-19.

The chain recombines TRBV6-5 with TRBJ2-5; D is perhaps TRBD1 (6 bases). V lost 6 bases and J lost 5, with 16 bases in between. CDR3 length: 14 amino acids. In germline, CDR1 is MNHEY, CDR2 SVGAGI. The chain's CDR3 is CASRRTAARETQYF. CDR3 DNA: TGTGCCAGCAGAAGGACAGCCGCTAGGGAGACCCAGTACTTC.

This clone appeared a single time. The chain recombines TRBV6-6 with TRBJ1-1, with 9 bases aligning to TRBD1. Germline V lookup: CDR1 MNHNY, CDR2 SVGAGI (reference sequence). The V gene end was trimmed by 6 bases and the J gene end by 9 bases; junction bases not matched to a gene: 14. The CDR3 extends over 15 amino acids. The CDR3 protein is CASRGAGQGTFQAFF. The CDR3 DNA reads as TGTGCCAGCAGGGGGGCGGGACAGGGAACGTTCCAAGCTTTCTTT.

This clone was detected only once. The CDR3 DNA follows: TGTGCCAGCAGCCCTCGTGTCAGGTCCTACGAGCAGTACTTC. This translates into CASSPRVRSYEQYF. The chain employs TRBV7-8 and TRBJ2-7; D remains ambiguous. The V gene lost 5 bases and the J gene lost 1 base, with 12 bases spanning the gap. The CDR3 extends over 14 amino acids. Germline V gives CDR1 SGHVS, CDR2 FQNEAQ.

The rearrangement links TRBV19 to TRBJ2-5; D is uncertain. The V end was cut by 3 bases, the J end by 3 bases, with 14 bases between. Germline assignment: CDR1 LNHDA and CDR2 SQIVND (reference sequence). The CDR3 runs to 15 residues. CDR3 sequence (DNA): TGTGCCAGTAGTATGCTGCTGCCGGTAGAAGAGACCCAGTACTTC. It codes for CASSMLLPVEETQYF.

This chain connects TRBV7-2 to TRBJ2-1; 14 bases fit TRBD2. The germline V gene encodes CDR1 SGHTA and CDR2 FQGNSA. This CDR3 comprises 19 residues. The trim removed 0 bases at V and 6 bases at J, leaving 10 bases unmatched. The DNA of the CDR3 is TGTGCCAGCAGCTTAGCGTCGGCGACTAGCGGGAGGGCCATCAATGAGCAGTTCTTC. Encoded protein: CASSLASATSGRAINEQFF.

The chain joins TRBV6-5 to TRBJ1-5; no clear D gene. The CDR3 spans 13 residues. Per germline, CDR1 MNHEY and CDR2 SVGAGI. Trimming stripped 8 bases from V and 2 bases from J, with 10 bases between. This CDR3 is CASYDGGNQPQHF. The DNA for the CDR3 is TGTGCCAGCTATGACGGGGGCAATCAGCCCCAGCATTTT.

CDR3: CASSLTGVDTQYF. The CDR3 nucleotides are TGTGCCAGCAGCTTGACAGGGGTGGATACGCAGTATTTT. This chain connects TRBV7-3 to TRBJ2-3; 8 bases are a match to TRBD1. This CDR3 spans 13 amino acids. J lost 6 bases, V lost 3 bases, and 2 bases had no gene match. The germline gives CDR1 SGHTA, CDR2 FQGTGA.

V is TRBV27 and J is TRBJ1-1, with D perhaps TRBD1 (5 bases). CDR3 length: 14 amino acids. The V end lost 1 base, the J end lost 5 bases, and 11 bases lay between the germline ends. Germline V gene lookup returns CDR1 MNHEY and CDR2 SMNVEV (reference sequence). DNA of the CDR3: TGTGCCAGCAGTTTATATGGGGGGAGGACTGAAGCTTTCTTT. Amino acid sequence: CASSLYGGRTEAFF.

The V call is TRBV7-6, the J call TRBJ2-3, with 10 bases aligning to TRBD2. CDR1 and CDR2 (germline): SGHVS, FNYEAQ. The ends lost 4 bases at V and 0 bases at J; junction bases unmatched: 1. This CDR3 is built from 15 residues. CDR3 sequence: CASSWTSGSTDTQYF. In DNA form, the CDR3 reads TGTGCCAGCAGCTGGACTAGCGGTAGCACAGATACGCAGTATTTT.

The J gene is TRBJ2-2, the V gene TRBV7-9; tentatively, D is TRBD2 (6 bases). Trimming took off 4 bases at V and 11 bases at J, with 17 bases between the two ends. The CDR3 runs 14 residues. Germline-derived CDR1 and CDR2 are SEHNR and FQNEAQ (reference sequence). The CDR3 region is CASSYGTGVGELFF. The CDR3, as DNA: TGTGCCAGCAGCTATGGGACTGGAGTGGGAGAGCTGTTTTTT.

The V gene is TRBV5-1, the J gene TRBJ2-1; 8 nucleotides agree with TRBD2. V lost 7 bases, J lost 4 bases, and 4 bases stayed unmatched. Germline values: CDR1 SGHRS, CDR2 YFSETQ. The CDR3 is made up of 13 amino acids. The CDR3 region is CASARGGYNEQFF. The CDR3, as DNA: TGCGCCAGCGCCCGGGGGGGGTACAATGAGCAGTTCTTC.

The chain links TRBV27 to TRBJ2-7, with 8 bases lining up with TRBD1. Looked up from germline, CDR1 is MNHEY and CDR2 is SMNVEV (reference sequence). CDR3 length: 14 residues. Germline trimming cut 0 bases from V and 2 bases from J; bases unmatched to any gene: 0. CDR3 in DNA: TGTGCCAGCAGTTTATCGGACAGGGCCTACGAGCAGTACTTC. The encoded protein is CASSLSDRAYEQYF.

As to this clone: This sample includes further DNA sequences coding for the same CDR3. Written as DNA, the CDR3 is TGTGCCAGCAGTCCAGGGGGCACAGATACGCAGTATTTT. Translated: CASSPGGTDTQYF. The chain employs TRBV7-3 and TRBJ2-3; TRBD1 is a possible D gene (6 bases). The germline V gene has CDR1 SGHTA and CDR2 FQGTGA. Trimming took off 6 bases at V and 1 base at J, with 8 bases between the two ends. The CDR3 runs to 13 residues.

This clone has only one observation. This rearrangement joins TRBV10-3 to TRBJ2-3; the match to TRBD1 covers 10 bases. This CDR3 has 15 amino acids. J gave up 2 bases and V 6 bases, and 5 bases lay outside the gene matches. Per the germline V gene, CDR1 is ENHRY and CDR2 is SYGVKD. The CDR3 nucleotides are TGTGCCATCAGCTTGACAGGGGGCAACACAGATACGCAGTATTTT. Translating it yields CAISLTGGNTDTQYF.

This clone was observed at least ten times. The CDR3 region has the DNA TGTGCCAGCAGCTTCCCTAGCGGAAGCACAGATACGCAGTATTTT. This gives the protein CASSFPSGSTDTQYF. The chain employs TRBV13 and TRBJ2-3, with 7 bases fitting TRBD2. V lost 3 bases to trimming and J lost 0 bases; unmatched junction nucleotides: 3. Germline V gives CDR1 PRHDT, CDR2 FYEKMQ (reference sequence). The length of the CDR3 is 15 residues.

The chain couples TRBV6-2 or TRBV6-3 to TRBJ2-3; 9 bases are shared with TRBD1. The CDR3 runs to 14 residues. J was trimmed by 6 bases and V by 5 bases; bases with no gene match: 6. Germline V gene lookup returns CDR1 MNHEY and CDR2 SVGEGT. In DNA, the CDR3 is TGTGCCAGCAGTGACAGGGGGTGGTTGGATACGCAGTATTTT. Its translation is CASSDRGWLDTQYF.

The DNA for the CDR3 is TGTGCCAGTAGCCAGACAGGCATGGGCACCGGGGAGCTGTTTTTT. It translates to CASSQTGMGTGELFF. The chain has TRBV19 and TRBJ2-2; weak D call: TRBD1 (6 bases). Trimming took 6 bases from V and 4 from J, leaving 15 bases between them. Germline-derived CDR1 and CDR2 are LNHDA and SQIVND (reference sequence). The CDR3 consists of 15 residues.

This chain joins TRBV30 and TRBJ2-7; the match to TRBD2 covers 10 bases. The CDR3 runs 16 residues. V shed 0 bases and J 7 bases; nucleotides not matched to a gene: 12. The germline gives CDR1 GTSNPN, CDR2 SVGIG (reference sequence). The CDR3 is CAWSVSGRAWSTEQYF. Written as DNA, the CDR3 is TGTGCCTGGAGTGTGAGCGGGAGGGCCTGGAGTACAGAGCAGTACTTC.

The chain has TRBV10-3 and TRBJ2-7; TRBD1 matches at 9 bases. The CDR3 sequence is 16 residues long. V lost 4 bases to trimming and J lost 1 base; unmatched junction nucleotides: 8. Germline CDR1 reads ENHRY; CDR2 reads SYGVKD. This chain's CDR3 is CAISGGGQGRSYEQYF. For the CDR3, the DNA is TGTGCCATCAGTGGGGGGGGACAGGGAAGGTCCTACGAGCAGTACTTC.

The rearrangement joins TRBV3-1 (or the pseudogene TRBV3-2) to TRBJ1-3; D possibly corresponds to TRBD1 (6 bases). V was pared by 5 bases and J by 1 base, with 9 bases between. The germline V gene encodes CDR1 LGHDT and CDR2 YNNKEL (reference sequence). This CDR3 has 14 residues. The CDR3 region is CASSYTGSGNTIYF. The CDR3 DNA sequence: TGTGCCAGCAGCTATACAGGGTCTGGAAACACCATATATTTT.

The chain uses TRBV6-5 and TRBJ2-5; 8 bases are shared with TRBD2. With V trimmed by 6 bases and J by 8 bases, 5 bases remained unmatched. The length of the CDR3 is 12 residues. CDR1 is MNHEY, CDR2 SVGAGI, per germline. The chain's CDR3 is CASRKTSVTQYF. Here the CDR3 DNA reads TGTGCCAGCAGGAAGACTAGCGTTACCCAGTACTTC.

This chain links TRBV19 with TRBJ2-1; 12 positions match TRBD2. The CDR3 spans 17 residues. Germline assignment: CDR1 LNHDA and CDR2 SQIVND (reference sequence). V trimming: 2 bases; J trimming: 2 bases; junction bases outside the gene matches: 4. CDR3 nucleotide sequence: TGTGCCAGTAGTATATCCCTAGCGGGAGGGCCCTACAATGAGCAGTTCTTC. Protein product: CASSISLAGGPYNEQFF.

The rearrangement joins TRBV2 to TRBJ2-6; no definite D call. This CDR3 contains 13 residues. Trimming removed 5 bases at V and 0 bases at J, with 2 bases between. From germline, CDR1 is SNHLY and CDR2 FYNNEI. CDR3 nucleotides: TGTGCCAGCAGTTACTCTGGGGCCAACGTCCTGACTTTC. It specifies CASSYSGANVLTF.

This clone has a handful of counts. V and J are TRBV2 and TRBJ2-1; TRBD1 matches at 8 bases. Germline lookup yields CDR1 SNHLY and CDR2 FYNNEI. This CDR3 region has 15 residues. J gave up 7 bases and V 6 bases, and 11 bases lay outside the gene matches. CDR3 region: CASSSLGTGGNEQFF. CDR3 in DNA: TGTGCCAGCAGCAGCCTCGGGACAGGTGGGAATGAGCAGTTCTTC.

The chain couples TRBV18 to TRBJ1-2, with a possible D match to TRBD1 (6 bases). The germline V and J ends were trimmed by 5 bases and 3 bases, with 16 bases remaining between them. The germline V gene has CDR1 KGHSH and CDR2 LQKENI. The CDR3 totals 15 residues. The DNA of the CDR3 is TGTGCCAGCTCAACGTCGGGGGGGGCCGACTATGGCTACACCTTC. Encoded protein: CASSTSGGADYGYTF.

This clone was detected a few times. V and J are TRBV2 and TRBJ2-1; tentatively, D is TRBD2 (6 bases). The germline V gene encodes CDR1 SNHLY and CDR2 FYNNEI. Trimming stripped 3 bases from V and 9 bases from J, with 12 bases between. The CDR3 length is 13 residues. The CDR3 nucleotides are TGTGCCAGCAGTGAGTTGGAGGGGATTGAGCAGTTCTTC. Its protein product is CASSELEGIEQFF.

The V call is TRBV5-1, the J call TRBJ2-3, with 7 nucleotides matching TRBD2. V dropped 6 bases and J dropped 2; count of bases not matched to a gene: 9. The length of the CDR3 is 15 residues. Per germline, CDR1 SGHRS and CDR2 YFSETQ. The CDR3 DNA is TGCGCCAGCAAGTTAGGGGCGGGAGTCACAGATACGCAGTATTTT. Its protein is CASKLGAGVTDTQYF.